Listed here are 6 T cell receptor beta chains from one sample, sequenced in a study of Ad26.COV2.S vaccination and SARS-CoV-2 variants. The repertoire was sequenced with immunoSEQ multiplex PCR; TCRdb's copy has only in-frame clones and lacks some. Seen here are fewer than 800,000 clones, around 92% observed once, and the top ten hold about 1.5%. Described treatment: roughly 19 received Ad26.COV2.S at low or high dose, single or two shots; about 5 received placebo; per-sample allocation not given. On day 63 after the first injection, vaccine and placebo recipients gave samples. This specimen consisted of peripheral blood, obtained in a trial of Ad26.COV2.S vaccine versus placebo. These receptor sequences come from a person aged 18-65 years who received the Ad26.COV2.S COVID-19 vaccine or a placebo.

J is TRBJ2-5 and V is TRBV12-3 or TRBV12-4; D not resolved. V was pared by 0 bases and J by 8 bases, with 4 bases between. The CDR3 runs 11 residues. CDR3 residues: CASSLASTQYF. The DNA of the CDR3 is TGTGCCAGCAGTTTAGCATCAACCCAGTACTTC.

DNA of the CDR3: TGTGCCAGCACCACCTCGAGGGACAGGGGAAAGACCCAGTACTTC. It specifies CASTTSRDRGKTQYF. J is TRBJ2-5 and V is TRBV7-8; TRBD1 matches 10 bases. The CDR3 consists of 15 residues. CDR1 is SGHVS, CDR2 FQNEAQ, per germline. J was trimmed by 6 bases and V by 7 bases; bases with no gene match: 11.

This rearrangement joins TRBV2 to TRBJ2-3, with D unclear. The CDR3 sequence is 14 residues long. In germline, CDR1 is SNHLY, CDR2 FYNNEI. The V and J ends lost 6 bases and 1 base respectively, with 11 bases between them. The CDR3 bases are TGTGCCAGCAGGCGAGAGTCGGGCACAGATACGCAGTATTTT. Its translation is CASRRESGTDTQYF. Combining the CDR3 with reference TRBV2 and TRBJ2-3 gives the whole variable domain EPEVTQTPSHQVTQMGQEVILRCVPISNHLYFYWYRQILGQKVEFLVSFYNNEISEKSEIFDDQFSVERPDGSNFTLKIRSTKLEDSAMYFCASRRESGTDTQYFGPGTRLTVL.

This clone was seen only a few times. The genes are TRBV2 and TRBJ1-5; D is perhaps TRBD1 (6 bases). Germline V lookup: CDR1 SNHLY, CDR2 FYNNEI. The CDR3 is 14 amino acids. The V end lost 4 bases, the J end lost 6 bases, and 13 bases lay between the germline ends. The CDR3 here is CASSVRDMGQPQHF. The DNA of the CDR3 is TGTGCCAGCAGTGTCCGGGACATGGGTCAGCCCCAGCATTTT.

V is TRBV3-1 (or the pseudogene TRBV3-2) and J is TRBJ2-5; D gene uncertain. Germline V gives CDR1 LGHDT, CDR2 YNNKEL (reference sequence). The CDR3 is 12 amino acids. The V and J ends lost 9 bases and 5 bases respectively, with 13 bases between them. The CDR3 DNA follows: TGTGCCAGGGCGAATTTTAAGGAGACCCAGTACTTC. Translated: CARANFKETQYF.

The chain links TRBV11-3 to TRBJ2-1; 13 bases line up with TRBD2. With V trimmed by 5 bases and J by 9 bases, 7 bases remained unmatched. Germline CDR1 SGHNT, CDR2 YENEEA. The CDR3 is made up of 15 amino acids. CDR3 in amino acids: CASSVLAGGPGEQFF. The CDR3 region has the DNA TGTGCCAGCAGCGTACTAGCGGGAGGGCCGGGTGAGCAGTTCTTC.